A single sample gave rise to the 17 T cell receptor beta chains below, sequenced in a study of molecular identifiers for immune sequencing clone quantification. TCRdb recomputed calls from the PCR reads with MiXCR, one row per CDR3 protein. This table has about 640,000 distinct CDR3 sequences, just under 20% appearing once. The sequenced sample was naive CD8+ T cells from blood, with Jurkat cell RNA spiked in. Sample subset: FACS-sorted CD8+CD4-CCR7+CD45RA+ naive T cells. These receptors originate from a human donor in good health. Some libraries in this study had Jurkat cell RNA spiked in.

Worth noting for this clonotype: This sequence may be a read error, since a much larger clone differs from it by one base. The chain couples TRBV20-1 to TRBJ1-1, with TRBD1 identical over 8 bases. Germline CDR1 reads DFQATT; CDR2 reads SNEGSKA (reference sequence). The length of the CDR3 is 14 residues. CDR3 nucleotides: TGCGGTGCTAGAGTCAGGGGGCTGAACACTGAAGCTTTCTTT. Translated, it gives CGARVRGLNTEAFF.

This clonotype was observed a handful of times. V is TRBV11-2 and J is TRBJ2-7, with D tentatively TRBD1 (6 bases). The CDR3 runs to 17 residues. Per germline, CDR1 SGHAT and CDR2 FQNNGV. The V gene lost 1 base and the J gene lost 2 bases, with 18 bases spanning the gap. CDR3 amino acids: CASSLAPRTDKAYEQYF. For the CDR3, the DNA is TGTGCCAGCAGCTTAGCTCCGCGGACAGACAAAGCCTACGAGCAGTACTTC.

This clonotype was found many times. The chain combines TRBV5-6 with TRBJ2-7; 7 positions match TRBD2. This CDR3 contains 13 residues. V was pared by 8 bases and J by 0 bases, with 5 bases of the junction left unmatched. Germline loops: CDR1 SGHDT, CDR2 YYEEEE. The CDR3 bases are TGTGCCAGTGGGCGGGGGAGCTCCTACGAGCAGTACTTC. Protein: CASGRGSSYEQYF.

Ten or more counts support this clonotype. V gene TRBV7-9 combines with J gene TRBJ2-3; TRBD2 aligns across 13 bases. The germline CDR1 and CDR2 sequences are SEHNR and FQNEAQ (reference sequence). The length of the CDR3 is 16 residues. With 6 bases clipped from V and 4 bases from J, the junction kept 7 bases outside the gene matches. CDR3 protein: CASSLRTSGGADTQYF. CDR3 nucleotides: TGTGCCAGCAGTCTCCGGACTAGCGGGGGTGCAGATACGCAGTATTTT.

At least ten counts were recorded for this clonotype. The chain combines TRBV2 with TRBJ1-2; possible D gene TRBD1, 5 bases. CDR1 SNHLY and CDR2 FYNNEI come from the germline V gene. V was pared by 2 bases and J by 4 bases, with 11 bases between. The CDR3 is 14 residues long. CDR3: CASSEWGLGYGYTF. Here the CDR3 DNA reads TGTGCCAGCAGTGAATGGGGACTAGGCTATGGCTACACCTTC.

In this sample, this clonotype turned up a few times. This chain connects TRBV11-2 to TRBJ1-5, with no clear D. Deletions cut 1 base from V and 9 bases from J, with 10 bases between. There are 13 residues in the CDR3. Germline lookup yields CDR1 SGHAT and CDR2 FQNNGV. The CDR3 region has the DNA TGTGCCAGCAGCTTAGTACTGTTGTCGCCCCAGCATTTT. Translated: CASSLVLLSPQHF.

The table lists this clonotype with a few counts. J is TRBJ1-5 and V is TRBV4-1; D may be TRBD1 (5 bases). The germline CDR1 and CDR2 sequences are MGHRA and YSYEKL. V lost 1 base to trimming and J lost 7 bases, with 11 bases between them. This CDR3 comprises 14 residues. CDR3 sequence (DNA): TGCGCCAGCAGCCAAGCTCCAGGGCCGCAGCCCCAGCATTTT. This translates into CASSQAPGPQPQHF.

The sample holds a few counts of this clonotype. The chain has TRBV24-1 and TRBJ1-5, with D unresolved. CDR3 size: 14 residues. Germline V lookup: CDR1 KGHDR, CDR2 SFDVKD. Trimming pared 3 bases from V and 0 bases from J, leaving 5 bases between. The CDR3 region has the DNA TGTGCCACCAGTGATAGAAGTAGCAATCAGCCCCAGCATTTT. Encoded protein: CATSDRSSNQPQHF.

About this clonotype: The junction and the germline gene differ at one end; a read error may be behind it. The gene calls are TRBV11-2 and TRBJ1-6; D remains ambiguous. CDR3 length: 15 residues. Germline CDR1 is SGHAT and CDR2 is FQNNGV. CDR3 coding DNA: TGTGCCAGCGGCTTAGATTTCGGCTATAATTCACCCCTCCACTTT. Amino acids: CASGLDFGYNSPLHF.

This clonotype was found a few times. The chain couples TRBV9 to TRBJ2-1; 8 bases map to TRBD2. Trimming cost V 2 bases and J 10 bases; bases outside gene matches: 8. The germline gives CDR1 SGDLS, CDR2 YYNGEE. This CDR3 is built from 14 residues. This CDR3 is CASSVPRGGGEQFF. The CDR3 coding sequence is TGTGCCAGCAGCGTTCCACGGGGGGGCGGGGAGCAGTTCTTC.

Many counts were recorded for this clonotype. The chain employs TRBV23-1 and TRBJ2-3; D is ambiguous. TRBV23-1 has ORF status, its function being uncertain. V was pared by 2 bases and J by 4 bases, with 13 bases between. The CDR3 totals 15 residues. The CDR3 DNA reads TGCGCCAGCAGTCAACCCTGGACCGCTCCAGATACGCAGTATTTT. Translating gives CASSQPWTAPDTQYF.

With respect to this clonotype: A much larger clone is a single base away; this may be a read error. This chain joins TRBV24-1 and TRBJ1-5, with D possibly being TRBD1 (6 bases). Germline lookup yields CDR1 KGHDR and CDR2 SFDVKD. The length of the CDR3 is 15 residues. The CDR3 loop is CATSGGTRNNQPRHF. In DNA form, the CDR3 reads TGTGCCACCAGTGGGGGGACACGGAACAATCAGCCCCGGCATTTT.

This clonotype was seen a handful of times. This chain uses TRBV7-2 with TRBJ1-1; D not certain. Germline lookup yields CDR1 SGHTA and CDR2 FQGNSA. This CDR3 spans 13 amino acids. V was clipped by 5 bases and J by 3 bases, with 10 bases between them. The CDR3 DNA reads as TGTGCCAGCAGCCTTGACACTTACACTGAAGCTTTCTTT. As protein: CASSLDTYTEAFF.

The sample holds many counts of this clonotype. The rearrangement uses TRBV12-3 or TRBV12-4 and TRBJ1-2; 10 positions agree with TRBD1. This CDR3 has 19 amino acids. V lost 4 bases and J lost 1; bases outside the gene matches: 15. This CDR3 is CASSYTPSLTGGNNYGYTF. The CDR3 DNA follows: TGTGCCAGCAGTTATACCCCCAGTCTGACAGGGGGCAATAACTATGGCTACACCTTC.

This clonotype showed up many times. This chain connects TRBV7-2 to TRBJ2-1; D is unclear. This CDR3 has 16 amino acids. Germline values: CDR1 SGHTA, CDR2 FQGNSA. Between the trimmed V and J ends, which lost 2 bases and 2 bases, there was a span of 13 bases. The CDR3 DNA is TGTGCCAGCAGCTTAATCTCTCACCCAACCTACAATGAGCAGTTCTTC. This codes for CASSLISHPTYNEQFF.

Comment on this clonotype: One base away lies a much larger clone, so this may be a sequencing read error. The V and J genes are TRBV7-9 and TRBJ2-5; TRBD1 matches at 7 bases. CDR1 is SEHNR and CDR2 is FQNEAQ in the germline V gene (reference sequence). Unmatched junction bases numbered 14, after V lost 5 bases and J lost 5 bases. This CDR3 has 16 amino acids. CDR3 region: CASSIPRTGPHETQYF. The CDR3 coding sequence is TGTGCCAGCAGCATCCCCCGGACAGGCCCGCATGAGACCCAGTACTTC. Complete variable domain (other parts from reference TRBV7-9 and TRBJ2-5): DTGVSQNPRHKITKRGQNVTFRCDPISEHNRLYWYRQTLGQGPEFLTYFQNEAQLEKSRLLSDRFSAERPKGSFSTLEIQRTEQGDSAMYLCASSIPRTGPHETQYFGPGTRLLVL.

This clonotype was seen repeatedly, ten times or more. The rearrangement joins TRBV7-9 to TRBJ2-3; 8 nucleotides line up with TRBD2. Losses at the gene ends were 5 bases for V and 0 bases for J; bases not matched to a gene: 7. Germline V gives CDR1 SEHNR, CDR2 FQNEAQ (reference sequence). This CDR3 contains 16 residues. In DNA form, the CDR3 reads TGTGCCAGCAGCGCGACCGGACTAGCCAGCACAGATACGCAGTATTTT. It specifies CASSATGLASTDTQYF.